Each of the 14 T cell receptor beta chains below was sequenced from the same sample in a study of blood T cell repertoires in COVID-19. Sequenced by immunoSEQ multiplex PCR; TCRdb stores in-frame clones only, minus some. The sample has around 280,000 clones, approximately 86% seen once. The sequenced sample consisted of peripheral blood. Receptor source: a woman aged 25 to 39 who had recovered from COVID-19.

The chain is built from TRBV3-1 (or the pseudogene TRBV3-2) and TRBJ1-2; 7 bases align to TRBD1. The CDR3 sequence is 14 residues long. Germline V gene lookup returns CDR1 LGHDT and CDR2 YNNKEL (reference sequence). Trimming cost V 4 bases and J 7 bases; bases outside gene matches: 9. This CDR3 reads CASSPNNRGTGYTF. DNA for the CDR3: TGTGCCAGCAGCCCGAACAACAGGGGTACTGGCTACACCTTC.

This clone came up many times. In nucleotides, the CDR3 is TGTGCCAGTAGTTCAGATATGAACACTGAAGCTTTCTTT. Translation gives CASSSDMNTEAFF. The chain uses TRBV19 and TRBJ1-1; D is unresolved. V lost 5 bases to trimming and J lost 0 bases, with 7 bases between them. Germline CDR1 and CDR2: LNHDA and SQIVND (reference sequence). This CDR3 spans 13 amino acids.

This chain uses TRBV7-9 with TRBJ2-5; 9 bases fit TRBD1. Germline loops: CDR1 SEHNR, CDR2 FQNEAQ (reference sequence). Trimming at V came to 8 bases and at J to 0 bases, leaving 1 base not matched to a gene. The CDR3 spans 13 residues. The CDR3 here is CASRTGDQETQYF. CDR3 coding DNA: TGTGCCAGCCGGACAGGGGACCAAGAGACCCAGTACTTC.

This clone was recorded a few times. This rearrangement joins TRBV6-5 to TRBJ1-1, with TRBD1 as a possible D gene (5 bases). The V gene lost 5 bases and the J gene lost 1 base, with 14 bases spanning the gap. Germline V CDR1 and CDR2: MNHEY, SVGAGI. The length of the CDR3 is 15 residues. The CDR3 is CASSPFGGTNTEAFF. The CDR3 DNA reads as TGTGCCAGCAGTCCCTTCGGGGGGACGAACACTGAAGCTTTCTTT.

This chain uses TRBV5-6 with TRBJ2-1; D is perhaps TRBD1 (6 bases). This CDR3 has 16 amino acids. V shed 0 bases and J shed 9 bases, with 19 bases lying between them. Germline V lookup: CDR1 SGHDT, CDR2 YYEEEE. CDR3: CASSLGGGPIRGEQFF. The CDR3 DNA follows: TGTGCCAGCAGCTTGGGAGGCGGACCCATCAGGGGTGAGCAGTTCTTC.

The chain employs TRBV28 and TRBJ1-5; 7 nucleotides agree with TRBD1. The CDR3 length is 16 residues. From germline, CDR1 is MDHEN and CDR2 SYDVKM. J lost 2 bases, V lost 6 bases, and 10 bases had no gene match. The CDR3 loop is CASSAYPTGGNQPQHF. The CDR3 coding sequence is TGTGCCAGCAGCGCGTACCCTACAGGGGGCAATCAGCCCCAGCATTTT.

This clone appeared once. The genes are TRBV5-1 and TRBJ2-7; 8 bases are a match to TRBD1. Germline trimming cut 4 bases from V and 2 bases from J; bases unmatched to any gene: 5. Germline V gene sequence: CDR1 SGHRS, CDR2 YFSETQ. The CDR3 runs to 14 residues. The CDR3 here is CASSPGQEAYEQYF. DNA of the CDR3: TGCGCCAGCAGCCCGGGACAGGAAGCCTACGAGCAGTACTTC.

The gene calls are TRBV18 and TRBJ2-2, with D maybe TRBD1 (5 bases). The V end lost 4 bases, the J end lost 6 bases, and 6 bases lay between the germline ends. This CDR3 region has 12 residues. CDR1 KGHSH and CDR2 LQKENI come from the germline V gene. The CDR3 sequence is CASSQGSGELFF. The CDR3 coding sequence is TGTGCCAGCTCACAGGGGTCCGGGGAGCTGTTTTTT. The full variable domain, completed using reference TRBV18 and TRBJ2-2, is NAGVMQNPRHLVRRRGQEARLRCSPMKGHSHVYWYRQLPEEGLKFMVYLQKENIIDESGMPKERFSAEFPKEGPSILRIQQVVRGDSAAYFCASSQGSGELFFGEGSRLTVL.

CDR3 residues: CASSEDSGEQFF. The CDR3 coding sequence is TGTGCCAGCAGTGAAGACAGTGGTGAGCAGTTCTTC. The rearrangement links TRBV2 to TRBJ2-1; unclear D gene. This CDR3 is built from 12 residues. Between the trimmed V and J ends, which lost 1 base and 9 bases, there was a span of 7 bases. Per the germline V gene, CDR1 is SNHLY and CDR2 is FYNNEI.

This chain joins TRBV7-9 and TRBJ2-2, with TRBD1 matching 9 bases. The germline V gene has CDR1 SEHNR and CDR2 FQNEAQ (reference sequence). V dropped 4 bases and J dropped 5; count of bases not matched to a gene: 5. The CDR3 spans 15 residues. The CDR3 DNA reads as TGTGCCAGCAGCTCGGGACAGGGTGTGACCGGGGAGCTGTTTTTT. Its protein product is CASSSGQGVTGELFF.

This chain connects TRBV6-6 to TRBJ2-2, with D possibly being TRBD1 (5 bases). The germline gives CDR1 MNHNY, CDR2 SVGAGI (reference sequence). Trimming stripped 5 bases from V and 4 bases from J, with 11 bases between. This CDR3 comprises 14 residues. The CDR3 is CASSTTVTTGELFF. CDR3 coding DNA: TGTGCCAGCAGTACGACAGTTACCACCGGGGAGCTGTTTTTT.

The gene calls are TRBV3-1 (or the pseudogene TRBV3-2) and TRBJ2-2; TRBD1 agrees at 8 bases. This CDR3 is built from 15 residues. V lost 1 base and J lost 7; bases outside the gene matches: 5. Per germline, CDR1 LGHDT and CDR2 YNNKEL (reference sequence). CDR3 sequence: CASSQVQGANGELFF. Here the CDR3 DNA reads TGTGCCAGCAGCCAAGTGCAGGGGGCAAACGGGGAGCTGTTTTTT.

The chain carries TRBV6-2 or TRBV6-3 and TRBJ2-7; the D is unclear. Trimming stripped 2 bases from V and 1 base from J, with 6 bases between. This CDR3 has 13 residues. Per germline, CDR1 MNHEY and CDR2 SVGEGT. CDR3 sequence: CASSYPSSYEQYF. CDR3 in DNA: TGTGCCAGCAGTTACCCGTCTTCCTACGAGCAGTACTTC.

This rearrangement joins TRBV7-2 to TRBJ1-1; weak D call: TRBD1 (5 bases). Germline CDR1 is SGHTA and CDR2 is FQGNSA. Trimming shortened V by 5 bases and J by 1 base, and 17 bases separated the two germline ends. The CDR3 runs 16 residues. CDR3 DNA sequence: TGTGCCAGCAGCCCCCATGGGGGGGGGAGGAACACTGAAGCTTTCTTT. This codes for CASSPHGGGRNTEAFF.